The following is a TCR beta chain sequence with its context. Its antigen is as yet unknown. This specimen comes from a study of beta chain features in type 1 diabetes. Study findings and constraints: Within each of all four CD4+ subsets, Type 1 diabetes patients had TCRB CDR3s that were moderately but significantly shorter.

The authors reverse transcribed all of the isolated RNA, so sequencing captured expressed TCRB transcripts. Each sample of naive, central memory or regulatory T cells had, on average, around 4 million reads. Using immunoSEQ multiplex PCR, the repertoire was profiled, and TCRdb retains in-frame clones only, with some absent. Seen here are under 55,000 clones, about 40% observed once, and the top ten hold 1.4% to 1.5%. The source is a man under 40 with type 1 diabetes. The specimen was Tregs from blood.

The DNA of the CDR3 is TGTGCCAGCTCACCACCGACTTGGGGACAGGGGCTCTCTGGAAACACCATATATTTT. This encodes CASSPPTWGQGLSGNTIYF. The V gene is TRBV18, the J gene TRBJ1-3, with 10 nucleotides matching TRBD1. Looked up from germline, CDR1 is KGHSH and CDR2 is LQKENI. Trimming cost V 0 bases and J 0 bases; bases outside gene matches: 8. This CDR3 comprises 19 residues.